This T cell receptor (beta chain) comes out of a study of T cell clonotyping in hematopoietic cell transplantation. Notes on the study in general: Recipient TCR diversity dropped after transplant; expanded clonotypes rose from day 30 to 180. At the given depth, recipient repertoires were over 97% de novo clonotypes. CD4 and CD8 repertoire contributions could not be separated without sorting.

Method: immunoSEQ multiplex PCR; TCRdb's copy keeps in-frame clones and lacks some. The table shows about 36,000 clones, with around nine tenths occurring only once. Trimming at V came to 6 bases and at J to 4 bases, leaving 9 bases not matched to a gene. Germline CDR1 reads MDHEN; CDR2 reads SYDVKM. The CDR3 extends over 15 amino acids. Remarks on this clone: The antigen is unknown.

Sequencing input: peripheral blood mononuclear cells. The origin of this receptor is a woman aged 35 to 49 in good health. Some clones in this sample may be carry-over from other donors' samples. The rearrangement joins TRBV28 to TRBJ2-5; 9 bases are shared with TRBD1. The CDR3 bases are TGTGCCAGCAGGCAGGACAGGGGAGATTTAGAGACCCAGTACTTC. Protein sequence: CASRQDRGDLETQYF.